Sequencing of this T cell receptor (beta chain) was carried out in a study of blood T cell repertoires in COVID-19. Overall study: T cells, B-cell-depleted T cells, or PBMCs supplied cDNA or gDNA.

The CDR3 consists of 16 residues. The ends lost 4 bases at V and 0 bases at J; junction bases unmatched: 8. Per germline, CDR1 SGHRS and CDR2 YFSETQ. Clones were sequenced by immunoSEQ multiplex PCR, and TCRdb holds only the in-frame ones, with some missing. Here the sample spans 49,000 or so clones, roughly 87% being singletons. The chain employs TRBV5-1 and TRBJ2-5, with 8 bases matching TRBD2. The sample taken for sequencing was peripheral blood. This receptor was identified in a man aged 45-65 years with active COVID-19. The CDR3 loop is CASSTVLTSDQETQYF. The CDR3 nucleotides read TGCGCCAGCAGCACCGTCCTGACTAGCGACCAAGAGACCCAGTACTTC.